These 7 T cell receptor beta chains were all obtained from the same sample, sequenced in a study of spatial heterogeneity in lung cancer. As to time point: sample taken at primary tumor resection. TCRdb reanalysed the 5' RACE reads using MiXCR and keeps one entry per CDR3 protein. The repertoire holds about 23,000 distinct CDR3 sequences, about 3.5% seen once, with roughly 26% in the top ten. Source: PBMCs, taken at surgery. These receptors originate from a female donor with early-stage non-small cell lung cancer.

This clonotype showed up many times. The V gene is TRBV5-1, the J gene TRBJ2-3; 10 nucleotides match TRBD2. The CDR3 extends over 16 amino acids. Germline CDR1 is SGHRS and CDR2 is YFSETQ. V was clipped by 0 bases and J by 1 base; unmatched bases: 2. The CDR3 reads CASSLGGTSGTDTQYF. The CDR3 DNA is TGCGCCAGCAGCTTGGGCGGGACTAGCGGCACAGATACGCAGTATTTT.

There are many counts of this clonotype. The gene calls are TRBV20-1 and TRBJ2-3, with 14 nucleotides matching TRBD2. This CDR3 spans 14 amino acids. Germline loops: CDR1 DFQATT, CDR2 SNEGSKA (reference sequence). V dropped 5 bases and J dropped 6; count of bases not matched to a gene: 4. CDR3 amino acids: CSARGLAGVDTQYF. In DNA, the CDR3 is TGCAGTGCTCGGGGACTAGCGGGAGTTGATACGCAGTATTTT.

This clonotype was seen repeatedly, ten times or more. The rearrangement joins TRBV29-1 to TRBJ2-3; 10 bases line up with TRBD2. The CDR3 is 15 amino acids. CDR1 and CDR2 from the germline V gene are SQVTM and ANQGSEA. The V segment lost 1 base and the J segment 7 bases; nucleotides outside the gene matches: 8. The CDR3 bases are TGCAGCGTTGAAGGGGCTAGCGGGAGTTTTTATACGCAGTATTTT. Amino acid sequence: CSVEGASGSFYTQYF.

In its sample, this clonotype was seen many times. The V and J genes are TRBV28 and TRBJ2-3; possible D gene TRBD1, 5 bases. V lost 5 bases and J 0 bases, leaving 12 bases between the germline ends. This CDR3 contains 15 residues. Germline CDR1 is MDHEN and CDR2 is SYDVKM. The CDR3 spells CASSVRGVSTDTQYF. The CDR3 DNA follows: TGTGCCAGCAGTGTTAGGGGTGTGAGCACAGATACGCAGTATTTT.

This clonotype was counted many times. The gene calls are TRBV25-1 and TRBJ2-1; D might be TRBD1 or TRBD2, each matching 5 bases. Germline loops: CDR1 MGHDK, CDR2 SYGVNS. Trimming took off 8 bases at V and 4 bases at J, with 12 bases between the two ends. There are 13 residues in the CDR3. CDR3 residues: CASAGTAYNEQFF. For the CDR3, the DNA is TGTGCCAGCGCCGGGACGGCATACAATGAGCAGTTCTTC. Full variable domain (remainder filled in from reference TRBV25-1 and TRBJ2-1): EADIYQTPRYLVIGTGKKITLECSQTMGHDKMYWYQQDPGMELHLIHYSYGVNSTEKGDLSSESTVSRIRTEHFPLTLESARPSHTSQYLCASAGTAYNEQFFGPGTRLTVL.

This clonotype was observed at least ten times. This chain uses TRBV9 with TRBJ1-1, with a tentative D call TRBD1 (6 bases). The V end was cut by 3 bases, the J end by 5 bases, with 17 bases between. The CDR3 consists of 15 residues. Germline CDR1 is SGDLS and CDR2 is YYNGEE. The CDR3 coding sequence is TGTGCCAGCAGCGCGTTAGCGGGGGCGGATACTGAAGCTTTCTTT. Its protein is CASSALAGADTEAFF.

V is TRBV19 and J is TRBJ2-1, with no clear D. Germline-derived CDR1 and CDR2 are LNHDA and SQIVND (reference sequence). The germline V and J ends were trimmed by 5 bases and 5 bases, with 10 bases remaining between them. This CDR3 contains 13 residues. Here the CDR3 reads CASSLLTDNEQFF. The CDR3 DNA reads TGTGCCAGTAGTCTCCTTACCGACAATGAGCAGTTCTTC.